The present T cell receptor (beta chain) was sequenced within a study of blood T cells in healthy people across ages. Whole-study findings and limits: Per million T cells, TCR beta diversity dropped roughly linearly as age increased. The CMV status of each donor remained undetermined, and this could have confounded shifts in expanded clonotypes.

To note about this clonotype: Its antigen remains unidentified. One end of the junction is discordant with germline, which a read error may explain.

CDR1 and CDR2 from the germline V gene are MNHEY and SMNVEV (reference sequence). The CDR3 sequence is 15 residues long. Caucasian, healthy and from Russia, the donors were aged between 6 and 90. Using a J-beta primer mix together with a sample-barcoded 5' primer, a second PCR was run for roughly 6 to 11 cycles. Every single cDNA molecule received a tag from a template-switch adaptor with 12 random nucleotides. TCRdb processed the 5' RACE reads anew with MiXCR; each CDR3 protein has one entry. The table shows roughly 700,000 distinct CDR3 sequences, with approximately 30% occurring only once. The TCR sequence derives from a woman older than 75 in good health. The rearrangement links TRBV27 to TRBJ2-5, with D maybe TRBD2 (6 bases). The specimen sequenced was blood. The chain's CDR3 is CASRTFYGREETLYF. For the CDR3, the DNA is TGTGCCAGCAGGACTTTTTACGGAAGGGAGGAGACCCTGTACTTC.